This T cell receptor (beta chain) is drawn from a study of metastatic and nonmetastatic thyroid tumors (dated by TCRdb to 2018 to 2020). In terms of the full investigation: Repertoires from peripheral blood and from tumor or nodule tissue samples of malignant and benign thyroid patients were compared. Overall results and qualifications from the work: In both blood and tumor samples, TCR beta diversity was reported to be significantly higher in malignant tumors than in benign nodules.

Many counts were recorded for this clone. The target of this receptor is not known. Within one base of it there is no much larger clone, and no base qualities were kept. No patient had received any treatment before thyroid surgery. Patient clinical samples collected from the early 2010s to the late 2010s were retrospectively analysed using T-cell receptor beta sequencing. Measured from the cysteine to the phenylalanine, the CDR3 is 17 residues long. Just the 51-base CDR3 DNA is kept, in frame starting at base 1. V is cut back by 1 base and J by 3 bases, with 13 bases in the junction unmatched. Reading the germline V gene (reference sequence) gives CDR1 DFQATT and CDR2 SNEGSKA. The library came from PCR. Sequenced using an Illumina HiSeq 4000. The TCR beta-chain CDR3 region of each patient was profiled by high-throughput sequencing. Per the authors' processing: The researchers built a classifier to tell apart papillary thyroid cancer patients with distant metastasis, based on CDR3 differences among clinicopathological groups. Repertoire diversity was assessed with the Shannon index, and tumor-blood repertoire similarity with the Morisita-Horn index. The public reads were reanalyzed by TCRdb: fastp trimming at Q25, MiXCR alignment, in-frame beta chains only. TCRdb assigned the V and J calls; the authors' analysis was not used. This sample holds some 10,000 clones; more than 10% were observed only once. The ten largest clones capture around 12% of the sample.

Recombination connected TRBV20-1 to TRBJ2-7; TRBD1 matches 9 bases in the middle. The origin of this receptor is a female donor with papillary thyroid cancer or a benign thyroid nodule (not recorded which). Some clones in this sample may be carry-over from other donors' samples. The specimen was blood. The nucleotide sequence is TGCAGTGCTAGAGTCTCCCTCACCCCGACAGGGGGCTACGAGCAGTACTTC. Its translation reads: CSARVSLTPTGGYEQYF.